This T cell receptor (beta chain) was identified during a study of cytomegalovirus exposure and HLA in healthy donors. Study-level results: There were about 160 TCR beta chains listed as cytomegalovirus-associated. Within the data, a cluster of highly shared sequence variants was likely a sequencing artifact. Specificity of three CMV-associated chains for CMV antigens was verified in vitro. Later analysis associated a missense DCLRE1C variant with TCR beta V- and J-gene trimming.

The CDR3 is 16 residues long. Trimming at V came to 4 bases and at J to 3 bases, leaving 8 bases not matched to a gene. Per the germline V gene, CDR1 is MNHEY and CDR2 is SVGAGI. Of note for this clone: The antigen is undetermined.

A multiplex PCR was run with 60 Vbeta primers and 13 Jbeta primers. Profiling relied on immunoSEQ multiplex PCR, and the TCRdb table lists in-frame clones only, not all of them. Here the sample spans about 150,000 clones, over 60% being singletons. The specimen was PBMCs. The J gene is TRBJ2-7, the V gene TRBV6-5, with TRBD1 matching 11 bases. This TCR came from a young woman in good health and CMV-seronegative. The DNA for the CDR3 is TGTGCCAGCAGTTCTAGTGCCGGGACAGGGGGCTACGAGCAGTACTTC. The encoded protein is CASSSSAGTGGYEQYF.